The source of this TCR beta chain is a study of response to subunit inactivated influenza vaccine. From the RT-PCR reads, TCRdb called clonotypes with MiXCR, one entry per CDR3 protein. Counted here are about 700,000 distinct CDR3 sequences, about 15% occurring once; the ten biggest clones make up less than 9%. Study-wide points: There was a suggestion from the authors that each seasonal influenza vaccination recruits few new T cells.

Of note for this clonotype: Its antigen is unknown.

Germline lookup yields CDR1 MNHNS and CDR2 SASEGT. Trimming took off 7 bases at V and 9 bases at J, with 28 bases between the two ends. The CDR3 is made up of 17 amino acids. Sequenced material: PBMCs from blood, taken 14 days before vaccination. The receptor's source is a man aged 50-59 years who received an inactivated influenza vaccine. This sequence joins TRBV6-1 and TRBJ2-1; D gene uncertain. CDR3 residues: CASTYAGLGSGYGEQFF. CDR3 nucleotide sequence: TGTGCCAGCACCTACGCCGGGCTCGGGTCTGGGTACGGTGAGCAGTTCTTC.